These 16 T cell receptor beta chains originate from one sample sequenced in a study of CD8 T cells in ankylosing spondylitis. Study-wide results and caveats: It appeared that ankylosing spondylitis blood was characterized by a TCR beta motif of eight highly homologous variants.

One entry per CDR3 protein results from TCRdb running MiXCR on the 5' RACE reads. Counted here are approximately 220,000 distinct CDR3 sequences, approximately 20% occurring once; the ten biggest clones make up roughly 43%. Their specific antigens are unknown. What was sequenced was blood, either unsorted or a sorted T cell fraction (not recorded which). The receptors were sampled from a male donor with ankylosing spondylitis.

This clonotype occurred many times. The CDR3 sequence: CASSLGGVQDYTF. CDR3 DNA: TGTGCCAGCAGTTTAGGCGGGGTGCAGGACTACACCTTC. V gene TRBV12-3 or TRBV12-4 combines with J gene TRBJ1-2; D unresolved. This CDR3 region has 13 residues. V dropped 1 base and J dropped 10 bases, with 13 bases sitting between them.

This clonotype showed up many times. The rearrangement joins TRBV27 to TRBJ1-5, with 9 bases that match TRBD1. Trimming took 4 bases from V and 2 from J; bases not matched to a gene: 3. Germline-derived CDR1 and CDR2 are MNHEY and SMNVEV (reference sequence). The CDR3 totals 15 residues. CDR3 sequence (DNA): TGTGCCAGCAGTTCGACAGGGGGAGGCAATCAGCCCCAGCATTTT. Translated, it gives CASSSTGGGNQPQHF.

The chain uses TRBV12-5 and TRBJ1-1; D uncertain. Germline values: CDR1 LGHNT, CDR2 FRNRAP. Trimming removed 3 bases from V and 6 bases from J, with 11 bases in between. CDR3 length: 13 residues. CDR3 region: CASGLWNVPEAFF. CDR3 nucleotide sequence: TGTGCTAGTGGTTTATGGAACGTCCCTGAAGCTTTCTTT.

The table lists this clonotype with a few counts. CDR3 residues: CSARDLYGTSGRAGYEQFF. In DNA form, the CDR3 reads TGCAGTGCTAGAGATCTCTATGGGACTAGCGGGAGGGCCGGGTATGAGCAGTTCTTC. The chain couples TRBV20-1 to TRBJ2-1, with 16 bases lining up with TRBD2. V lost 0 bases, J lost 8 bases, and 13 bases stayed unmatched. This CDR3 region has 19 residues. Germline V lookup: CDR1 DFQATT, CDR2 SNEGSKA (reference sequence).

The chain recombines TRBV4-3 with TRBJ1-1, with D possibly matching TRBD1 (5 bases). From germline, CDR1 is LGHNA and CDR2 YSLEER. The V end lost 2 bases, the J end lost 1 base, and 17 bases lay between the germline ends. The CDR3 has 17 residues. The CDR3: CASSQKASGWGNTEAFF. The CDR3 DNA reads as TGCGCCAGCAGCCAAAAAGCGTCAGGGTGGGGGAACACTGAAGCTTTCTTT.

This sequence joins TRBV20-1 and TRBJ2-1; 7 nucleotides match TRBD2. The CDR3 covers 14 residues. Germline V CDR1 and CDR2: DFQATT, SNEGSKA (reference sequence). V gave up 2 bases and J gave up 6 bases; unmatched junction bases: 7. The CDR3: CSARRWGEGNEQFF. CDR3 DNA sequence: TGCAGTGCTAGAAGGTGGGGGGAGGGCAATGAGCAGTTCTTC.

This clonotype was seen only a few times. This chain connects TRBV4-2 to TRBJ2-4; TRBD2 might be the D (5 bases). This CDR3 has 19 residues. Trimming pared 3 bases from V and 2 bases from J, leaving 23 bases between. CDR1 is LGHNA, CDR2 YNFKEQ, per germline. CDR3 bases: TGTGCCAGCAGCCACTCCCCCACCCCAGAGGGTGGGTCCAAAAACATTCAGTACTTC. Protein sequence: CASSHSPTPEGGSKNIQYF.

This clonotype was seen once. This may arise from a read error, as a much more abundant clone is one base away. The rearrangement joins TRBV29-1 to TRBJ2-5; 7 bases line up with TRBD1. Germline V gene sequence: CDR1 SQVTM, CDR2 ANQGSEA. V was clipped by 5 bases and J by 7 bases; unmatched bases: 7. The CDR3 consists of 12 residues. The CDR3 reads CSVRGTEGTQYF. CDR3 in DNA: TGCAGCGTTAGGGGGACAGAAGGGACCCAGTACTTC.

The CDR3: CASSAGQLGYTF. CDR3 DNA: TGTGCCAGCAGCGCGGGACAGCTTGGCTACACCTTC. The chain recombines TRBV9 with TRBJ1-2; 7 nucleotides line up with TRBD1. There are 12 residues in the CDR3. The junction had 3 bases not matched to a gene; V was cut back by 3 bases and J by 7 bases. CDR1 and CDR2 (germline): SGDLS, YYNGEE.

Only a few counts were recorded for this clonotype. The CDR3 coding sequence is TGTGCCAGCAGCCCTCATCGCGGACTAGCAGATGAGCAGTTCTTC. It translates to CASSPHRGLADEQFF. The V gene is TRBV7-3, the J gene TRBJ2-1, with 8 bases that match TRBD2. With 5 bases clipped from V and 8 bases from J, the junction kept 11 bases outside the gene matches. Germline-derived CDR1 and CDR2 are SGHTA and FQGTGA. CDR3 length equals 15 residues.

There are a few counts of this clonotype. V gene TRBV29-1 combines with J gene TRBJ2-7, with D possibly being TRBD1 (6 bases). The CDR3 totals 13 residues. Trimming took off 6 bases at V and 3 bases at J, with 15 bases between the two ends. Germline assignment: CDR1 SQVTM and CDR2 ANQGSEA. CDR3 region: CSVGGGQSYEQYF. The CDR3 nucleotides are TGCAGCGTAGGTGGGGGACAAAGCTACGAGCAGTACTTC.

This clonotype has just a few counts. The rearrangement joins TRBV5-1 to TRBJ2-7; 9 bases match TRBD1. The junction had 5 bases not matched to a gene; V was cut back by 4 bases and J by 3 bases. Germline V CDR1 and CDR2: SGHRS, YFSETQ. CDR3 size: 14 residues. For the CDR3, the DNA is TGCGCCAGCAGCGAGCACAGGGGGCACTACGAGCAGTACTTC. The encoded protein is CASSEHRGHYEQYF.

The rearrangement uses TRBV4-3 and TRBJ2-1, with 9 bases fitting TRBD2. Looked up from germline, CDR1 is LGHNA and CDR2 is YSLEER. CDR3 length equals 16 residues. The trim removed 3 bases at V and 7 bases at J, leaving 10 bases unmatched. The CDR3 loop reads CASSHLGLARGNEQFF. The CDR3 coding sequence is TGCGCCAGCAGCCACCTCGGACTAGCGCGAGGGAATGAGCAGTTCTTC.

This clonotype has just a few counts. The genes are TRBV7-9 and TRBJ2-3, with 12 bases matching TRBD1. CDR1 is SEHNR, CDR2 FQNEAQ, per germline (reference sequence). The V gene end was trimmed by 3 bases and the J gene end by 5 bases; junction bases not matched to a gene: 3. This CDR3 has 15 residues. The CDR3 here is CASSFWDRGQDTQYF. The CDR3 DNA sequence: TGTGCCAGCAGCTTTTGGGACAGGGGGCAAGATACGCAGTATTTT.

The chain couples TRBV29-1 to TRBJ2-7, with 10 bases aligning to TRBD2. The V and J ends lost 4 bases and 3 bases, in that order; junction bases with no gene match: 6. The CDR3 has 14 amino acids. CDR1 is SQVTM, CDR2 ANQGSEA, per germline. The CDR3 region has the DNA TGCAGCGTTGCCGGGGCTAGCGGGGGCTACGAGCAGTACTTC. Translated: CSVAGASGGYEQYF.

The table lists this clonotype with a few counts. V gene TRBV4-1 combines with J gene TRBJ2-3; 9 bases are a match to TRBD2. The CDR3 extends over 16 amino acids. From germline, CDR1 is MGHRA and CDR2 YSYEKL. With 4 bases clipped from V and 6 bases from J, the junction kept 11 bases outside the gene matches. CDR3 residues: CASSPGTSPLTDTQYF. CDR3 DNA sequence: TGCGCCAGCAGCCCCGGGACTAGCCCCCTCACGGATACGCAGTATTTT.